This is a list of T cell receptor beta chains from one sample in a study of blood T cell repertoires in COVID-19. TCRdb's table, derived via immunoSEQ multiplex PCR, lists solely in-frame clones and lacks some. Among about 170,000 clones listed, about four fifths were seen once. The source material was peripheral blood. The receptors stem from a woman aged 80 or older with acute or convalescent COVID-19. The CDR3 runs from the conserved cysteine through the conserved F or W. Fields, in order: D gene, clone size, V gene, J gene, CDR3 DNA, CDR3 protein. A D gene is named only where the DNA matches it firmly. Only part of the rows carry a size: once, few, many, or a class if the clone is expanded.

D: TRBD2
size: .
V: TRBV4-2
J: TRBJ2-2
DNA: TGTGCCAGCAGCCCTATCGGGGTTTTAGCGGGGGCCGGGGAGCTGTTTTTT
CDR3: CASSPIGVLAGAGELFF

D: .
size: .
V: TRBV28
J: TRBJ2-7
DNA: TGTGCCAGCAGGGTGGCCGGGAACGAATTCTACGAGCAGTACTTC
CDR3: CASRVAGNEFYEQYF

D: TRBD2
size: .
V: TRBV7-9
J: TRBJ2-5
DNA: TGTGCCAGCAGCTTGGGACTAGGAGTGGCGGAGACCCAGTACTTC
CDR3: CASSLGLGVAETQYF

D: .
size: .
V: TRBV5-1
J: TRBJ1-2
DNA: TGCGCCAGCAGCTTGGTCCAGGGGTCAGGTGGCTACACCTTC
CDR3: CASSLVQGSGGYTF

D: .
size: few
V: TRBV5-1
J: TRBJ1-1
DNA: TGCGCCAGCAGCTTGGAGGGACTTTTCACTGAAGCTTTCTTT
CDR3: CASSLEGLFTEAFF

D: TRBD1
size: .
V: TRBV4-1
J: TRBJ2-5
DNA: TGCGCCAGCAGCCAAGCCGGGACAGGGGGACTTAGAGAGACCCAGTACTTC
CDR3: CASSQAGTGGLRETQYF

D: .
size: once
V: TRBV19
J: TRBJ2-1
DNA: TGTGCCAGTAGTATACCCTCCCAGGGTCAAAAGTTCTTC
CDR3: CASSIPSQGQKFF

D: .
size: few
V: TRBV5-6
J: TRBJ1-3
DNA: TGTGCCAGCAGCTTGGGCTTTGGTGGGGCCGGTGGAAACACCATATATTTT
CDR3: CASSLGFGGAGGNTIYF

D: .
size: .
V: TRBV11-2
J: TRBJ1-5
DNA: TGTGCCAGCAGCTTAGTTGCGGATCAGCCCCAGCATTTT
CDR3: CASSLVADQPQHF

D: TRBD1
size: .
V: TRBV30
J: TRBJ1-1
DNA: TGTGCCTGGAGCCCAGACAGGGGGGTTTGGACTGAAGCTTTCTTT
CDR3: CAWSPDRGVWTEAFF

D: .
size: once
V: TRBV18
J: TRBJ1-1
DNA: TGTGCCAGCTCACCGGACAGTGAAGCTTTCTTT
CDR3: CASSPDSEAFF

D: TRBD1
size: .
V: TRBV5-4
J: TRBJ2-1
DNA: TGTGCCAGCAGCCGATGGACAGGGGCGTCCTACAATGAGCAGTTCTTC
CDR3: CASSRWTGASYNEQFF

D: TRBD1
size: .
V: TRBV7-9
J: TRBJ2-5
DNA: TGTGCCAGCAGCCCAAGGACAGGGGGCCTGGAGACCCAGTACTTC
CDR3: CASSPRTGGLETQYF

D: TRBD2
size: .
V: TRBV29-1
J: TRBJ2-7
DNA: TGCAGCGTCCAAGGACTAGCGGGAGGTGAGCAGTACTTC
CDR3: CSVQGLAGGEQYF

D: TRBD2
size: .
V: TRBV7-7
J: TRBJ2-2
DNA: TGTGCTAGTTCGGCGGGGGGCCCGAACACCGGGGAGCTGTTTTTT
CDR3: CASSAGGPNTGELFF

D: TRBD2
size: .
V: TRBV4-3
J: TRBJ2-7
DNA: TGCGCCAGCAGCCAAGCTCCTAGCGGGGCGTACGAGCAGTACTTC
CDR3: CASSQAPSGAYEQYF

D: .
size: .
V: TRBV6-2/TRBV6-3
J: TRBJ1-5
DNA: TGTGCCAGCAGTTACTCCCCAGATAGCAATCAGCCCCAGCATTTT
CDR3: CASSYSPDSNQPQHF

D: TRBD2
size: once
V: TRBV7-8
J: TRBJ2-2
DNA: TGTGCCAGCAGCCCAGCTAGCGGGAGGGTTACCGGGGAGCTGTTTTTT
CDR3: CASSPASGRVTGELFF

D: TRBD1
size: .
V: TRBV19
J: TRBJ1-5
DNA: TGTGCCAGTAGTACCCGGGACAGGGGTTACAATCAGCCCCAGCATTTT
CDR3: CASSTRDRGYNQPQHF

D: TRBD2
size: few
V: TRBV9
J: TRBJ2-2
DNA: TGTGCCAGCAGCGTTCGACTAGCGGGGGGGCCCGGCGGGGAGCTGTTTTTT
CDR3: CASSVRLAGGPGGELFF

D: TRBD1
size: .
V: TRBV7-8
J: TRBJ2-3
DNA: TGTGCCAGCAGCTGGAGACAGGGGATTGGAGATACGCAGTATTTT
CDR3: CASSWRQGIGDTQYF

D: TRBD1
size: .
V: TRBV2
J: TRBJ2-2
DNA: TGTGCCAGTACGGGACAGGTGAACACCGGGGAGCTGTTTTTT
CDR3: CASTGQVNTGELFF

D: TRBD2
size: .
V: TRBV7-2
J: TRBJ2-7
DNA: TGTGCCAGCAGCCCACGGACTAGCGGGGGGGCAAGCTCCTACGAGCAGTACTTC
CDR3: CASSPRTSGGASSYEQYF

D: TRBD2
size: once
V: TRBV5-4
J: TRBJ2-1
DNA: TGTGCCAGCAGCTACGGGGGCGGGGGGGCGAGCAATGAGCAGTTCTTC
CDR3: CASSYGGGGASNEQFF

D: TRBD1
size: .
V: TRBV7-3
J: TRBJ2-1
DNA: TGTGCCAGCAGCTTAGAGGGGGCAGGGAACGATGAGCAGTTCTTC
CDR3: CASSLEGAGNDEQFF

D: .
size: .
V: TRBV7-8
J: TRBJ2-2
DNA: TGTGCCAGCAGCTTATTTGAGGGAACTATTTACTCCGCCGGGGAGCTGTTTTTT
CDR3: CASSLFEGTIYSAGELFF

D: .
size: .
V: TRBV10-2
J: TRBJ1-2
DNA: TGCGCCAGCAGCTCCCTAACCACAGGGAGCGGCTACACCTTC
CDR3: CASSSLTTGSGYTF

D: .
size: .
V: TRBV5-1
J: TRBJ1-3
DNA: TGCGCCAGCAGCTTGGAGGCAGGTCTAATGGGTAACACCATATATTTT
CDR3: CASSLEAGLMGNTIYF

D: TRBD1
size: .
V: TRBV7-6
J: TRBJ2-2
DNA: TGTGCCAGCAGCTTGGGACAGGGGGCGTCCACCGGGGAGCTGTTTTTT
CDR3: CASSLGQGASTGELFF

D: .
size: few
V: TRBV15
J: TRBJ1-6
DNA: TGTGCCACCAGCAGAGTCGGCGGTTCACCCCTCCACTTT
CDR3: CATSRVGGSPLHF

D: .
size: .
V: TRBV2
J: TRBJ1-5
DNA: TGTGCCAGCAGACGGCAAGACAGTAAAACAAATCAGCCCCAGCATTTT
CDR3: CASRRQDSKTNQPQHF

D: .
size: .
V: TRBV30
J: TRBJ1-2
DNA: TGTGCCTGGAGTACCGGGACACACTATGGCTACACCTTC
CDR3: CAWSTGTHYGYTF

D: .
size: .
V: TRBV21-1
J: TRBJ2-7
DNA: TGTGCCAGCAGCGCCTTAAGGCCCTGCGGAGGGGGCGTCATATACTACGAGCAGTACTTC
CDR3: CASSALRPCGGGVIYYEQYF

D: .
size: .
V: TRBV9
J: TRBJ2-2
DNA: TGTGCCAGCAGCGTCCAGAACACCGGGGAGCTGTTTTTT
CDR3: CASSVQNTGELFF

D: .
size: .
V: TRBV15
J: TRBJ2-7
DNA: TGTGCCACCAGCAGAGACGGGGCCTACGAGCAGTACTTC
CDR3: CATSRDGAYEQYF

D: .
size: once
V: TRBV28
J: TRBJ1-4
DNA: TGTGCCAGCAGTTTAATGGGCAGGGTTGGGGAAAAACTGTTTTTT
CDR3: CASSLMGRVGEKLFF

D: TRBD2
size: .
V: TRBV9
J: TRBJ2-7
DNA: TGTGCCAGCAGCGCTACCGGGACTAGCTCCTACGAGCAGTACTTC
CDR3: CASSATGTSSYEQYF

D: TRBD1
size: few
V: TRBV6-2/TRBV6-3
J: TRBJ1-6
DNA: TGTGCCAGCAGTTATGACAGGGGGCAGGATTCACCCCTCCACTTT
CDR3: CASSYDRGQDSPLHF

D: TRBD1
size: .
V: TRBV12-3/TRBV12-4
J: TRBJ2-4
DNA: TGTGCCAGCAGCCGACAGGGGCACATTCAGTACTTC
CDR3: CASSRQGHIQYF

D: TRBD1
size: .
V: TRBV5-1
J: TRBJ1-4
DNA: TGCGCCAGCAGCCCGGGACAGGGGACAGCAACTAATGAAAAACTGTTTTTT
CDR3: CASSPGQGTATNEKLFF

D: TRBD1
size: .
V: TRBV30
J: TRBJ2-4
DNA: TGTGCCTCCCAGACAGGGCTGAACATTCAGTACTTC
CDR3: CASQTGLNIQYF

D: TRBD1
size: .
V: TRBV27
J: TRBJ2-5
DNA: TGTGCCAGCAGGGAGAGTTTACTCCACAGGGGGGAGACCCAGTACTTC
CDR3: CASRESLLHRGETQYF

D: .
size: once
V: TRBV5-1
J: TRBJ2-7
DNA: TGCGCCAGCAGCTTCGGACAGTATAACTACGAGCAGTACTTC
CDR3: CASSFGQYNYEQYF

D: TRBD2
size: .
V: TRBV9
J: TRBJ2-1
DNA: TGTGCCAGCAGCGTAGCGTTTTCGAGAGAGCGGGGGGGCGATGAGCAGTTCTTC
CDR3: CASSVAFSRERGGDEQFF

D: .
size: once
V: TRBV7-2
J: TRBJ2-3
DNA: TGTGCCAGCAGAAAAGGGGGGGGCATTATGACAGATACGCAGTATTTT
CDR3: CASRKGGGIMTDTQYF

D: .
size: .
V: TRBV28
J: TRBJ2-7
DNA: TGTGCCAGCACAGGAACGGGACAAAAATCGTACGAGCAGTACTTC
CDR3: CASTGTGQKSYEQYF

D: TRBD1
size: .
V: TRBV30
J: TRBJ2-2
DNA: TGTGCCTGGACCCACCCAGGGGGATACACCGGGGAGCTGTTTTTT
CDR3: CAWTHPGGYTGELFF

D: TRBD1
size: .
V: TRBV6-5
J: TRBJ2-7
DNA: TGTGCCAGCAGTCGGACGGGACAGGGATCCAGCGAGCAGTACTTC
CDR3: CASSRTGQGSSEQYF

D: .
size: .
V: TRBV6-1
J: TRBJ1-6
DNA: TGTGCCAGCAGTGGCCCTAGTGGGGGAGGTAATTCACCCCTCCACTTT
CDR3: CASSGPSGGGNSPLHF

D: .
size: .
V: TRBV2
J: TRBJ1-5
DNA: TGTGCCAGCAGGGGGACTGGCAATCAGCCCCAGCATTTT
CDR3: CASRGTGNQPQHF

D: .
size: .
V: TRBV29-1
J: TRBJ1-2
DNA: TGCAGTGGGGGGGACCGGGATGGTGGCTACACCTTC
CDR3: CSGGDRDGGYTF

D: .
size: .
V: TRBV7-9
J: TRBJ1-5
DNA: TGTGCCAGCAGCTTAAGCGGGTTTAATCAGCCCCAGCATTTT
CDR3: CASSLSGFNQPQHF

D: TRBD2
size: .
V: TRBV7-6
J: TRBJ2-1
DNA: TGTGCCAGCAGCTTAGGGACTAGCAGTAGCTCCTACAATGAGCAGTTCTTC
CDR3: CASSLGTSSSSYNEQFF

D: .
size: .
V: TRBV7-9
J: TRBJ1-2
DNA: TGTGCCAGCAGCCAGGGGAGCGGCTACACCTTC
CDR3: CASSQGSGYTF

D: TRBD2
size: .
V: TRBV10-1
J: TRBJ2-3
DNA: TGCGCCAACCACGGGGGGAAGACAGATACGCAGTATTTT
CDR3: CANHGGKTDTQYF